Below are 4 T cell receptor beta chains sequenced from a single sample in a study of robustness of blood B and T cell sequencing (dated by TCRdb to 2017 to 2018). Preparation of the library involved PCR. Data came from an Illumina MiSeq. cDNA was synthesized with SMARTScribe reverse transcriptase and a 5' template-switch oligo that added a universal priming site. The template-switch oligo carried a 12-nucleotide random unique molecular identifier (UMI) that tagged each cDNA molecule. TCRdb's own reprocessing of the public reads used fastp at Q25 and MiXCR and kept productive beta chains. Entries are consolidated by CDR3 protein sequence, retaining the most common genes and DNA. The sample table shows a few thousand distinct CDR3 sequences, and around 50% are seen once. Together, the top ten hold around 25% of the sample. TCRbeta repertoires were quantified from mRNA rather than genomic DNA, which captures expressed receptors.

Sequenced material: peripheral blood. Source of these receptors: a human donor in good health.

The chain is built from TRBV20-1 and TRBJ1-1, with D unclear. CDR1 and CDR2 (germline): DFQATT, SNEGSKA (reference sequence). The V end was cut by 2 bases, the J end by 7 bases, with 8 bases between. This CDR3 comprises 11 residues. The CDR3 coding sequence is TGCAGTGCTAGAAGGAAGGGTGAAGCTTTCTTT. The encoded protein is CSARRKGEAFF.

Only one count was recorded for this clonotype. The chain uses TRBV27 and TRBJ2-7, with TRBD2 matching over 10 bases. Unmatched junction bases numbered 6, after V lost 4 bases and J lost 0 bases. Germline CDR1 and CDR2: MNHEY and SMNVEV (reference sequence). The CDR3 has 16 residues. The CDR3 loop is CASSSAGGPPSYEQYF. The CDR3 bases are TGTGCCAGCAGTTCAGCGGGGGGGCCCCCCTCCTACGAGCAGTACTTC.

J is TRBJ2-1 and V is TRBV20-1, with 12 nucleotides matching TRBD1. Germline CDR1 DFQATT, CDR2 SNEGSKA (reference sequence). The CDR3 totals 14 residues. J gave up 7 bases and V 4 bases, and 5 bases lay outside the gene matches. CDR3 in amino acids: CSAIPGQGANEQFF. In nucleotides, the CDR3 is TGCAGTGCTATTCCGGGACAGGGGGCGAATGAGCAGTTCTTC.

The chain employs TRBV20-1 and TRBJ2-7, with TRBD1 identical over 9 bases. The CDR3 spans 13 residues. Losses at the gene ends were 4 bases for V and 4 bases for J; bases not matched to a gene: 5. CDR1 is DFQATT and CDR2 is SNEGSKA in the germline V gene (reference sequence). CDR3 sequence (DNA): TGCAGTGCTAATCCACAGGGGGCTTACGAGCAGTACTTC. The encoded protein is CSANPQGAYEQYF.